This T cell receptor beta chain was identified during a study of T cell responses to AZD1222 COVID-19 vaccine. The overall study: Second doses at about 4 or about 12 weeks were pooled. Notes on the study in general: A mostly white British donor set with more females was recruited, and clonal diversity was possibly underestimated. Of the AZD1222 recipients, only 5 to 7 were seropositive at baseline. Vaccine-associated CD4 TCRs spanned spike, dominant at 160-218 and 743-854.

Assay: immunoSEQ multiplex PCR; the TCRdb copy retains only in-frame clones and omits some. Of about 97,000 clones listed, around 89% are singletons. Only one count was recorded for this clone. The target antigen is unknown. The germline V gene has CDR1 SGHTA and CDR2 FQGTGA. CDR3 length: 23 amino acids. Unmatched junction bases numbered 21, after V lost 1 base and J lost 3 bases. The sample here was peripheral blood, taken on day 0 of AZD1222 vaccination. This chain links TRBV7-3 with TRBJ2-1; 13 positions match TRBD2. This receptor was taken from an adult in good health. The CDR3 protein is CASSLKTSGRAEGGGGGYNEQFF. CDR3 DNA: TGTGCCAGCAGCTTAAAAACTAGCGGGAGGGCCGAGGGAGGCGGGGGTGGCTACAATGAGCAGTTCTTC.